What follows are 12 T cell receptor beta chains derived from one specimen sequenced in a study of cytomegalovirus exposure and HLA in healthy donors. The PCR employed 60 Vbeta primers together with 13 Jbeta primers. Profiling relied on immunoSEQ multiplex PCR, and the TCRdb table lists in-frame clones only, not all of them. The sample holds around 200,000 clones, over 80% seen once. Sample: PBMCs. The receptors were gathered from a middle-aged man in good health and CMV-seropositive.

The chain employs TRBV9 and TRBJ2-1; 9 bases agree with TRBD2. The CDR3 loop spans 15 amino acids. CDR1 SGDLS and CDR2 YYNGEE come from the germline V gene. V shed 1 base, J shed 7 bases, and the junction held 6 bases outside the gene matches. The CDR3 reads CASSVRREGQNEQFF. DNA of the CDR3: TGTGCCAGCAGCGTACGGCGGGAGGGACAAAATGAGCAGTTCTTC. The variable domain in full, with the rest retrieved from reference TRBV9 and TRBJ2-1, is DSGVTQTPKHLITATGQRVTLRCSPRSGDLSVYWYQQSLDQGLQFLIQYYNGEERAKGNILERFSAQQFPDLHSELNLSSLELGDSALYFCASSVRREGQNEQFFGPGTRLTVL.

The rearrangement links TRBV18 to TRBJ2-7; 11 bases are a match to TRBD1. The ends lost 0 bases at V and 3 bases at J; junction bases unmatched: 4. The V gene's germline CDR1 is KGHSH and CDR2 LQKENI. The CDR3 runs 16 residues. The DNA for the CDR3 is TGTGCCAGCTCACCACCGGCGGGACAGGGGGTCTACGAGCAGTACTTC. Residues: CASSPPAGQGVYEQYF.

This clone was picked up one time. The J gene is TRBJ1-3, the V gene TRBV6-5; D might be TRBD1 (5 bases). Germline V gene data show CDR1 as MNHEY and CDR2 as SVGAGI. V lost 4 bases to trimming and J lost 4 bases, with 11 bases between them. The CDR3 consists of 14 residues. The CDR3 DNA is TGTGCCAGCAGTTCCCCGGGGGGGGGAAACACCATATATTTT. As protein: CASSSPGGGNTIYF.

This clone occurred once. This chain connects TRBV6-5 to TRBJ2-2; possible D gene TRBD2, 6 bases. There are 15 residues in the CDR3. Trimming left V 0 bases short and J 1 base short, with 6 bases between. Germline CDR1 and CDR2: MNHEY and SVGAGI. CDR3 coding DNA: TGTGCCAGCAGTTACTCGGAGGGGAACACCGGGGAGCTGTTTTTT. Translation: CASSYSEGNTGELFF.

CDR3 amino acids: CAWSSSGRGGTGELFF. CDR3 coding DNA: TGTGCCTGGAGTTCTAGCGGGAGAGGTGGAACCGGGGAGCTGTTTTTT. The chain carries TRBV30 and TRBJ2-2, with 10 bases lining up with TRBD2. The CDR3 length is 16 residues. V gave up 2 bases and J gave up 5 bases; unmatched junction bases: 8. In germline, CDR1 is GTSNPN, CDR2 SVGIG (reference sequence).

CDR3 in DNA: TGTGCCAGCAGTGAGGCTCGGAGGGTGAGTCAGCCCCAGCATTTT. Amino acids: CASSEARRVSQPQHF. The V call is TRBV6-4, the J call TRBJ1-5; D remains ambiguous. Germline V gene lookup returns CDR1 MRHNA and CDR2 SNTAGT. This CDR3 is 15 amino acids long. V was cut by 3 bases and J by 6 bases, with 15 bases left in between.

As for this clone: The junction departs from germline at one end; a sequencing error may be responsible. This CDR3 is also generated by other DNA sequences in the sample. This sequence joins TRBV6-5 and TRBJ1-5; 7 bases map to TRBD1. Germline V CDR1 and CDR2: MNHEY, SVGAGI. The CDR3 consists of 14 residues. DNA of the CDR3: TGTGCCAGTAGTTACTCGGGACAGAATCAGCCCCAGCATTTT. This gives the protein CASSYSGQNQPQHF.

This clone showed up just once. This chain joins TRBV11-3 and TRBJ1-2; D not resolved. CDR3 length equals 14 residues. The germline gives CDR1 SGHNT, CDR2 YENEEA. The ends were cut back, 1 base at V and 4 bases at J, with 10 bases in the middle. The CDR3 coding sequence is TGTGCCAGCAGCTTAGGTGGCTCTGCCTATGGCTACACCTTC. Its translation is CASSLGGSAYGYTF.

The chain links TRBV6-6 to TRBJ2-7, with 7 bases that match TRBD2. Germline V gene data show CDR1 as MNHNY and CDR2 as SVGAGI (reference sequence). The length of the CDR3 is 13 residues. V trimming: 6 bases; J trimming: 9 bases; junction bases outside the gene matches: 11. The CDR3 reads CASSPGASGRQYV. DNA for the CDR3: TGTGCCAGCAGCCCCGGGGCTAGCGGTCGGCAGTACGTC.

This clone appeared a few times. The genes are TRBV2 and TRBJ1-1; possible D gene TRBD1, 5 bases. V was cut by 2 bases and J by 4 bases, with 14 bases left in between. Looked up from germline, CDR1 is SNHLY and CDR2 is FYNNEI. The length of the CDR3 is 15 residues. The DNA of the CDR3 is TGTGCCAGCAGTGAATCCTCGGGTAGGGGCACTGAAGCTTTCTTT. This codes for CASSESSGRGTEAFF.

This clone was seen a single time. This sequence joins TRBV6-5 and TRBJ2-3, with 7 nucleotides matching TRBD1. CDR3 size: 14 residues. Germline V gives CDR1 MNHEY, CDR2 SVGAGI. The V segment lost 6 bases and the J segment 5 bases; nucleotides outside the gene matches: 8. The CDR3 nucleotides read TGTGCCAGCAGCTTCCGGGACAGACTAGATACGCAGTATTTT. Its protein is CASSFRDRLDTQYF.

V gene TRBV7-2 combines with J gene TRBJ2-7; weak D call: TRBD2 (5 bases). Trimming took off 1 base at V and 5 bases at J, with 9 bases between the two ends. CDR1 SGHTA and CDR2 FQGNSA come from the germline V gene. This CDR3 spans 13 amino acids. DNA of the CDR3: TGTGCCAGCAGCTTAGTCGGGCGGGACGAGCAGTACTTC. It encodes CASSLVGRDEQYF.